Listed below are T cell receptor beta chains from one sample, sequenced in a study of molecular identifiers for immune sequencing clone quantification. TCRdb recomputed calls from the PCR reads with MiXCR, one row per CDR3 protein. The sample lists approximately 20,000 distinct CDR3 sequences, under 25% occurring once. The source material was naive CD8+ T cells from blood, with Jurkat cell RNA spiked in. These receptor sequences come from a human donor in good health. Some libraries in this study had Jurkat cell RNA spiked in. Each CDR3 is given with its conserved first and last residue. A D gene is named only where the DNA matches it firmly. A row's size may be missing; if present it is once, few, many or a size class.

TRBV6-2/TRBV6-3	TRBJ1-4	-	-	TGTGCCAGCAGTTACTCCCCGCAGGGATACGCAACTAATGAAAAACTGTTTTTT	CASSYSPQGYATNEKLFF
TRBV4-2	TRBJ2-7	medium-sized	TRBD2	TGTGCCAGCAGCCTCGGACTAGGAGGCGAGCAGTACTTC	CASSLGLGGEQYF
TRBV7-6	TRBJ2-7	-	-	TGTGCCAGCAGCTCTAGCGTGGGGGAGCAGTACTTC	CASSSSVGEQYF
TRBV6-5	TRBJ2-3	many	-	TGTGCCAGCTCCGGAAGCACAGATACGCAGTATTTT	CASSGSTDTQYF
TRBV7-9	TRBJ2-3	many	TRBD2	TGTGCCAGCACCGCGACTAGCGGGAGGATCGGAGATACGCAGTATTTT	CASTATSGRIGDTQYF
TRBV7-9	TRBJ1-1	many	-	TGTGCCAGCACCCAGATGAACACTGAAGCTTTCTTT	CASTQMNTEAFF
TRBV12-3/TRBV12-4	TRBJ2-7	many	TRBD1	TGTGCCAGCAGTCCCGGACAGGGATACGAGCAGTACTTC	CASSPGQGYEQYF
TRBV20-1	TRBJ2-5	many	-	TGCAGTGCTAGAGATCACCAGGGGAGAGAGACCCAGTACTTC	CSARDHQGRETQYF
TRBV28	TRBJ2-2	medium-sized	TRBD2	TGTGCCAGCAGTTGGGAACGACTAGCGGGAGACACCGGGGAGCTGTTTTTT	CASSWERLAGDTGELFF
TRBV7-9	TRBJ2-2	many	TRBD1	TGTGCCAGCAGCCCTATCTCGCGGACAGGGGCGACCGGGGAGCTGTTTTTT	CASSPISRTGATGELFF
TRBV29-1	TRBJ2-1	few	-	TGCAGCGTAGATAAACCAAGGACAGTTGAGCAGTTCTTC	CSVDKPRTVEQFF
TRBV11-2	TRBJ2-6	medium-sized	-	TGTGCCAGCAGCTTAGGGCGCGGAGGGGCCAACGTCCTGACTTTC	CASSLGRGGANVLTF
TRBV5-1	TRBJ2-3	medium-sized	-	TGCGCCAGCAGGACAGATTCCACAGATACGCAGTATTTT	CASRTDSTDTQYF
TRBV5-4	TRBJ2-1	-	-	TGTGCCAGCAGCTTGGAGAGGGGGGCCTACAATGAGCAGTTCTTC	CASSLERGAYNEQFF
TRBV7-6	TRBJ2-7	-	-	TGTGCCAGCAGCATTCAGAGCTCCTACGGGCAGTACTTC	CASSIQSSYGQYF
TRBV20-1	TRBJ1-2	many	-	TGCAGTGCTAGAGATGAAGGTGGTGGCTACACCTTC	CSARDEGGGYTF
TRBV28	TRBJ2-5	few	TRBD2	TGTGCCAGCAGTTTATTTGCGGGAGGGATACAAGAGACCCAGTACTTC	CASSLFAGGIQETQYF
TRBV6-2/TRBV6-3	TRBJ2-1	many	-	TGTGCCAGCAGTTTTAACCCCGATCTAGCGTGGAATGAGCAGTTCTTC	CASSFNPDLAWNEQFF
TRBV28	TRBJ2-2	-	-	TGTGCCAGCAGTTTTGCGGGGACCGGGGAGCTGTTTTTT	CASSFAGTGELFF
TRBV15	TRBJ2-3	many	-	TGTGCCACCAGCAGCGTCCCACCGCGACAGAAAGACACAGATACGCAGTATTTT	CATSSVPPRQKDTDTQYF
TRBV9	TRBJ2-7	medium-sized	-	TGTGCCAGCAGCGCCACAGACGGTTGGTACGAGCAGTACTTC	CASSATDGWYEQYF
TRBV4-3	TRBJ2-7	many	-	TGCGCCAGCAGCCCCGCCCCCGGCGAGCAGTACTTC	CASSPAPGEQYF
TRBV27	TRBJ2-7	many	-	TGTGCCAGCAGTTTATCTAACTACGAGCAGTACTTC	CASSLSNYEQYF
TRBV7-8	TRBJ2-5	many	-	TGTGCCAGCAGCTCCCCCCCGGACAACCAAGAGACCCAGTACTTC	CASSSPPDNQETQYF
TRBV20-1	TRBJ2-2	-	-	TGCAGTGCTAGAGAGGGGAGCACCGGGGAGCTGTTTTTT	CSAREGSTGELFF
TRBV7-9	TRBJ2-1	few	-	TGTGCCAGCAGCTTAGCGGGAGGTCAGAATGAGCAGTTCTTC	CASSLAGGQNEQFF
TRBV3-1	TRBJ2-3	few	TRBD2	TGTGCCAGCAGCTTTTTCGCTAGCGGGAGGTTTCACGATACGCAGTATTTT	CASSFFASGRFHDTQYF
TRBV15	TRBJ2-1	many	TRBD1	TGTGCAGTGGACAGGGCGTTAGACAATGAGCAGTTCTTC	CAVDRALDNEQFF
TRBV6-6	TRBJ2-7	few	-	TGTGCCAGCAGTTACAGGGGTAAGCCCTCCTACGAGCAGTACTTC	CASSYRGKPSYEQYF
TRBV20-1	TRBJ1-1	-	TRBD1	TGCAGTGCGCCGAGACAGGGGACGGGCACTGAAGCTTTCTTT	CSAPRQGTGTEAFF
TRBV7-9	TRBJ1-2	-	-	TGTGCCAGCAGCCCAGGGACGTCTAATTACACCTTC	CASSPGTSNYTF
TRBV4-3	TRBJ1-1	many	-	TGCGCCAGCAGCCAAGATCTGGGGGGCTTCACTGAAGCTTTCTTT	CASSQDLGGFTEAFF
TRBV5-1	TRBJ2-1	medium-sized	TRBD2	TGCGCCAGCAGAGTCCGGGACTACTTTGGCGATGAGCAGTTCTTC	CASRVRDYFGDEQFF
TRBV4-2	TRBJ1-2	many	TRBD1	TGTGCCAGCAGCCAATGGGAGGGACAGCCCAACTATGGCTACACCTTC	CASSQWEGQPNYGYTF
TRBV7-9	TRBJ2-2	medium-sized	TRBD1	TGTGCCAGCAGGAAAACCAGGGGGCGCCAAATCGGGGAGCTGTTTTTT	CASRKTRGRQIGELFF
TRBV28	TRBJ2-7	once	TRBD2	TGTGCCAGCAGTTTACTTGCGGGAGGCCCCTACGAGCAGTACTTC	CASSLLAGGPYEQYF
TRBV5-6	TRBJ2-7	-	-	TGTGCCAGCAGCTTGGTTACCTACGAGCAGTACTTC	CASSLVTYEQYF
TRBV6-5	TRBJ2-7	-	TRBD1	TGTGCCAGCAGTTACAGCCAGGGGGAAACCTACGAGCAGTACTTC	CASSYSQGETYEQYF
TRBV4-2	TRBJ2-7	few	TRBD2	TGTGCCAGCAGCCAAGAACCTAGCGGGAGCTACGAGCAGTACTTC	CASSQEPSGSYEQYF
TRBV7-6	TRBJ2-7	many	-	TGTGCCAGCAGCCCGGACCCGGGGTACGAGCAGTACTTC	CASSPDPGYEQYF
TRBV6-5	TRBJ2-5	many	-	TGTGCCAGCAGTTACTCCCCAGCAGAGACCCAGTACTTC	CASSYSPAETQYF
TRBV6-2/TRBV6-3	TRBJ2-7	medium-sized	TRBD2	TGTGCCAGCAGTTACTCGATTTATCCTAGCGGGAAAGATTCCTACGAGCAGTACTTC	CASSYSIYPSGKDSYEQYF
TRBV19	TRBJ2-2	few	TRBD1	TGTGCCACTTTCGGGACAGTTGGTGGCGGGGAGCTGTTTTTT	CATFGTVGGGELFF
TRBV10-3	TRBJ1-1	few	-	TGTGCCATCAGTGAGTTCCCCCTGGCGCAGACGGCCCTATTGAACACTGAAGCTTTCTTT	CAISEFPLAQTALLNTEAFF
TRBV4-3	TRBJ2-1	medium-sized	TRBD1	TGCGCCAGCAGCCAGGCCTTCCCGGGACAGGGCTATGAGCAGTTCTTC	CASSQAFPGQGYEQFF
TRBV7-6	TRBJ2-2	-	TRBD2	TGTGCCAGCAGCTTAGAACTAGCGGGGGGAGTTGCCGGGGAGCTGTTTTTT	CASSLELAGGVAGELFF
TRBV7-8	TRBJ2-1	many	TRBD2	TGTGCCAGCACAATTCTACTAGCGGCGATCTACAATGAGCAGTTCTTC	CASTILLAAIYNEQFF
TRBV6-1	TRBJ1-1	many	-	TGTGCCAGCAGTGACTGGGGGAACACTGAAGCTTTCTTT	CASSDWGNTEAFF
TRBV29-1	TRBJ2-2	few	TRBD2	TGCAGCGTTACTAGCGGACGGAAGACCGGGGAGCTGTTTTTT	CSVTSGRKTGELFF
TRBV6-5	TRBJ2-1	many	TRBD1	TGTGCCAGCAGTTACCCTAGTACAGGGGGGTCCTACAATGAGCAGTTCTTC	CASSYPSTGGSYNEQFF
TRBV6-1	TRBJ1-1	many	-	TGTGCCAGCAAGCGGCTCTTCACTGAAGCTTTCTTT	CASKRLFTEAFF